This TCR beta chain was profiled in a study of cytomegalovirus exposure and HLA in healthy donors. The germline V gene has CDR1 LNHNV and CDR2 YYDKDF (reference sequence). The junction had 4 bases not matched to a gene; V was cut back by 4 bases and J by 4 bases. The CDR3 totals 14 residues. The PCR contained 60 Vbeta and 13 Jbeta primers. In the authors' methods: In a later analysis, the count reached about 82 million unique TCR beta chains, with 10 million to 14 million shared. Profiling relied on immunoSEQ multiplex PCR, and the TCRdb table lists in-frame clones only, not all of them. The V and J calls and clone size are taken from that table; D and trimming were inferred from the DNA. The repertoire holds tens of thousands of clones, with around three quarters as singletons.

This receptor was taken from a man aged 60-69 years in good health and CMV-seronegative. The specimen was PBMCs. The V and J genes are TRBV15 and TRBJ2-7; TRBD2 agrees at 10 bases. In nucleotides, the CDR3 is TGTGCCACCAGCATCGGACTAGCGGCTTACGAGCAGTACTTC. It codes for CATSIGLAAYEQYF.